A selection of T cell receptor beta chains follows, all from one sample in a study of blood T cells in healthy people across ages. A single record per CDR3 protein comes from TCRdb applying MiXCR to the 5' RACE reads. The sample consists of 800,000 or so distinct CDR3 sequences, around 25% of them appearing once. These same records also appear under a second study, on T cells of mothers and their children.

The specimen was blood. Every receptor here comes from a boy aged 5-17 years in good health. Both conserved end residues are part of each CDR3. A D gene is named only where the DNA matches it firmly. For some rows the clone size is stated as once, few or many, or as a class when expanded; others skip it.

j_call v_call d_call clone_size cdr3_aa cdr3_nt
TRBJ2-5 TRBV11-2 TRBD2 NA CASEGSGGKETQYF TGTGCCAGCGAGGGTAGCGGGGGAAAAGAGACCCAGTACTTC
TRBJ2-7 TRBV9 NA NA CASSVADPSYEQYF TGTGCCAGCAGCGTAGCCGACCCCTCCTACGAGCAGTACTTC
TRBJ1-6 TRBV5-5 NA NA CASSAGRSNSPLHF TGTGCCAGCAGCGCGGGACGGTCTAATTCACCCCTCCACTTT
TRBJ2-1 TRBV11-2 TRBD2 few CASSPRRGGPPNSEQFF TGTGCCAGCAGCCCCCGCCGGGGGGGTCCACCCAACAGTGAGCAGTTCTTC
TRBJ1-2 TRBV28 NA NA CASTSNNYGYTF TGTGCCAGCACCTCCAATAACTATGGCTACACCTTC
TRBJ1-1 TRBV13 NA NA CASSVEGSSTEAFF TGTGCCAGCAGCGTCGAGGGGTCATCGACTGAAGCTTTCTTT
TRBJ1-1 TRBV7-2 NA few CASSLYGRMGIEAFF TGTGCCAGCAGCTTATACGGAAGGATGGGAATTGAAGCTTTCTTT
TRBJ2-3 TRBV12-3/TRBV12-4 TRBD1 NA CACSLGDRDTDTQYF TGTGCCTGCAGTTTGGGGGACAGGGACACAGATACGCAGTATTTT
TRBJ2-3 TRBV12-3/TRBV12-4 NA many CASSPGTSTDTQYF TGTGCCAGCAGCCCTGGGACCAGCACAGATACGCAGTATTTT
TRBJ2-2 TRBV7-2 NA NA CASSLHRRHTGELFF TGTGCCAGCAGCTTACACAGGCGACACACCGGGGAGCTGTTTTTT
TRBJ2-5 TRBV10-3 NA NA CAISEAGWGQETQYF TGTGCCATCAGTGAGGCAGGGTGGGGCCAAGAGACCCAGTACTTC
TRBJ2-2 TRBV29-1 NA few CSVGGASGELFF TGCAGCGTTGGCGGGGCTTCCGGGGAGCTGTTTTTT
TRBJ2-7 TRBV10-3 NA NA CAISETSYEQYF TGTGCCATCAGTGAGACGTCCTACGAGCAGTACTTC
TRBJ1-6 TRBV11-2 NA few CASSLPVVQVNSPLHF TGTGCCAGCAGCTTACCAGTGGTACAGGTCAATTCACCCCTCCACTTT
TRBJ2-5 TRBV2 NA NA CASSDDEQETQYF TGTGCCAGCAGTGACGACGAGCAAGAGACCCAGTACTTC
TRBJ1-1 TRBV5-1 NA once CASSSQGPGEAFF TGCGCCAGCAGCTCGCAGGGTCCGGGTGAAGCTTTCTTT
TRBJ2-5 TRBV4-3 NA many CASSQEETRETQYF TGCGCCAGCAGCCAAGAAGAGACTAGAGAGACCCAGTACTTC
TRBJ2-5 TRBV28 TRBD2 few CASSLTSGGQETQCF TGTGCCAGCAGTTTAACTAGCGGGGGACAAGAGACCCAGTGCTTC
TRBJ2-7 TRBV6-2/TRBV6-3 NA NA CASSYQNEQYF TGTGCCAGCAGTTACCAAAACGAGCAGTACTTC
TRBJ2-1 TRBV29-1 TRBD2 NA CSVVGLARYNEQFF TGCAGCGTTGTTGGACTAGCTCGTTACAATGAGCAGTTCTTC
TRBJ2-7 TRBV29-1 TRBD2 NA CSVPDDLGLAGIHEQYF TGCAGCGTTCCCGACGATTTAGGACTAGCGGGCATACACGAGCAGTACTTC
TRBJ2-5 TRBV7-2 TRBD2 NA CASSGRGLAGGQETQYF TGTGCCAGCAGCGGCCGGGGGCTAGCGGGAGGGCAAGAGACCCAGTACTTC
TRBJ2-4 TRBV20-1 TRBD1 few CSARVPTGQKNIQYF TGCAGTGCTAGAGTACCGACGGGACAGAAAAACATTCAGTACTTC
TRBJ2-5 TRBV6-1 TRBD2 NA CASSASGPSGIETQYF TGTGCCAGCAGTGCCTCCGGGCCTAGCGGGATTGAGACCCAGTACTTC
TRBJ1-4 TRBV7-9 TRBD1 NA CASSLTTGATNEKLFF TGTGCCAGCAGCTTAACAACAGGGGCAACTAATGAAAAACTGTTTTTT
TRBJ1-2 TRBV14 NA NA CASSQLAQAYGYTF TGTGCCAGCAGCCAACTAGCACAGGCCTATGGCTACACCTTC
TRBJ2-7 TRBV21-1 NA NA CASSKEHLLSSYEQYF TGTGCCAGCAGCAAAGAGCATCTACTCTCCTCCTACGAGCAGTACTTC
TRBJ2-7 TRBV28 NA once CASSAGVFVEQYF TGTGCCAGCAGTGCAGGGGTTTTCGTCGAGCAGTACTTC
TRBJ2-1 TRBV20-1 NA few CSFKGDRNNEQFF TGCAGTTTTAAGGGGGACCGCAACAATGAGCAGTTCTTC
TRBJ2-5 TRBV20-1 TRBD2 few CSAIRTSGGPWETQYF TGCAGTGCTATCCGGACTAGCGGGGGGCCGTGGGAGACCCAGTACTTC
TRBJ2-1 TRBV4-3 NA NA CASSQDPPTTTLGPYNEQFF TGCGCCAGTAGCCAAGATCCGCCAACCACTACCCTTGGGCCCTACAATGAGCAGTTCTTC
TRBJ2-1 TRBV7-2 TRBD2 NA CASSLASGRGPYNEQFF TGTGCCAGCAGCTTGGCTAGCGGGAGGGGCCCCTACAATGAGCAGTTCTTC
TRBJ2-7 TRBV4-1 NA NA CASSQIGGSDEQYF TGCGCCAGCAGCCAAATTGGGGGGTCAGACGAGCAGTACTTC
TRBJ2-3 TRBV7-9 NA NA CASSRDTEGDTQYF TGTGCCAGCAGCCGGGACACCGAGGGAGATACGCAGTATTTT
TRBJ2-7 TRBV20-1 NA few CSARDMSVSFSSYEQYF TGCAGTGCTAGAGATATGTCGGTCAGCTTTAGCTCCTACGAGCAGTACTTC
TRBJ2-5 TRBV28 NA few CASSLRLLVEETQYF TGTGCCAGCAGCTTAAGGTTGCTGGTGGAAGAGACCCAGTACTTC
TRBJ1-4 TRBV7-9 NA few CASSSRAGEKLFF TGTGCCAGCAGCTCTAGGGCCGGGGAAAAACTGTTTTTT
TRBJ2-7 TRBV7-9 NA NA CASSLAQSPYEQYF TGTGCCAGCAGCTTAGCCCAGAGTCCCTACGAGCAGTACTTC
TRBJ2-1 TRBV27 NA NA CASSPRLVSDEQFF TGTGCCAGCAGTCCCCGTCTAGTCTCGGATGAGCAGTTCTTC
TRBJ2-1 TRBV7-9 NA few CASSPQRVSSYDEQFF TGTGCCAGCAGCCCCCAGCGGGTTAGCTCCTACGATGAGCAGTTCTTC
TRBJ2-7 TRBV12-3/TRBV12-4 TRBD1 few CASSSGGTGGRKQYF TGTGCCAGCAGTTCGGGAGGGACAGGGGGGAGGAAGCAGTACTTC
TRBJ2-3 TRBV29-1 NA NA CSVDRMGSVDTQYF TGCAGCGTTGACAGGATGGGATCTGTAGATACGCAGTATTTT
TRBJ1-5 TRBV28 TRBD1 NA CASGPYETGVGFGPQHF TGTGCCAGCGGACCATACGAGACAGGGGTTGGGTTCGGGCCCCAGCATTTT
TRBJ2-1 TRBV7-2 NA few CASSLFDVTYNEQFF TGTGCCAGCAGCTTATTCGATGTCACCTACAATGAGCAGTTCTTC
TRBJ2-7 TRBV20-1 TRBD2 few CSARTSGRALIDEQYF TGCAGTGCTAGGACTAGCGGGAGGGCCTTGATCGACGAGCAGTACTTC
TRBJ2-1 TRBV7-9 NA NA CASSLVRRGYNEQFF TGTGCCAGCAGCTTGGTCCGTCGGGGCTACAATGAGCAGTTCTTC
TRBJ2-5 TRBV3-1 TRBD2 NA CASRGLAGSEETQYF TGTGCCAGCAGGGGACTAGCGGGCAGTGAAGAGACCCAGTACTTC
TRBJ2-7 TRBV2 TRBD2 NA CASRPTSVITYEQYF TGTGCCAGCAGGCCGACTAGCGTTATCACCTACGAGCAGTACTTC